This T cell receptor beta chain was sequenced during a study of memory CD8 T cells in hepatitis C reinfection. Study summary: Two donors resolved primary infection, then developed chronic reinfection. Reinfection meant HCV RNA positivity after two negatives ≥60 days apart.

As to time point: pre-reinfection, 55 to 20 weeks before reinfection detection. The sorted cells went straight to TCR sequencing with no prior in vitro expansion. Two donors provided sorted CD3+ CD8+ CD45RO- naive CD8 T cells at all three reinfection time points. The repertoire was sequenced with immunoSEQ multiplex PCR; TCRdb's copy has only in-frame clones and lacks some. The table has 45,000 to 65,000 clones, just under 90% seen once. There are 14 residues in the CDR3. From germline, CDR1 is SGHNT and CDR2 YYREEE (reference sequence). V was trimmed by 0 bases and J by 7 bases, leaving 13 bases between them.

The chain links TRBV5-4 to TRBJ1-1; perhaps TRBD1 as D (5 bases). This clonotype was sampled from a man aged 18 to 35 with hepatitis C virus infection. The sample consisted of naive CD8+ T cells sorted from blood. CDR3 coding DNA: TGTGCCAGCAGCTTGGAGGGGATAGCGGTTGAAGCTTTCTTT. Protein sequence: CASSLEGIAVEAFF.